This T cell receptor (beta chain) was sequenced during a study of cytomegalovirus exposure and HLA in healthy donors (dated by TCRdb to about 2017). For the wider study: An earlier analysis of approximately 640 of the donors reported more than 250 Gb of sequence data and around 110 million unique TCR beta sequences from about 179 million T cells. In a later analysis, previously published TCR beta repertoires from 550 to 750 donors were re-analyzed and high-resolution HLA genotyping was added so that TCR occurrence patterns could be studied. The number of typed donors differed by locus: about 629-640 for A, B, C, DRB1 and DQB1; 522 for DQA1; some 590 for DPA1; and approximately 450 for DPB1. Across some 400 genotyped donors of the cohort, an average of approximately 200,000 unique TCR beta nucleotide sequences per donor were sequenced, and roughly a sixth of those sequences were non-productive. In addition to the first cohort of around 670 subjects, a separate validation cohort of 120 different subjects was used. Five DR-DQ haplotypes were treated as single units for association and clustering because of strong linkage in the cohort. Both class I and class II loci were covered by HLA typing, at four-digit resolution. An earlier analysis of around 540 of the donors applied high-throughput TCR beta sequencing to assess whether each TCR beta V gene segment acted as functional or pseudogenic. An early release covering roughly 600 HLA-typed donors comprised approximately 290 gigabases of sequencing data and 65 million to 100 million unique TCR sequences. In a later genetic analysis, genome-wide SNP genotypes for about three fifths of the roughly 670 donors were used, and that subset was treated as a discovery cohort. Of the 300 to 400 genotyped donors, about 80% fell in the genetic ancestry cluster associated with self-reported Caucasian donors. The aim of the study was to test whether cataloging public T cell receptors could identify signatures of past pathogen exposure. The T cell repertoires of 700 or so subjects were profiled by immunosequencing and related to cytomegalovirus serostatus. In the later analysis, no new phenotypic data were used to find candidate immune exposures; instead, reliance was placed on TCR beta sequences and their occurrence across donors. Alongside the repertoire data, information on donor age, sex, ethnicity and CMV serostatus was compiled. To predict cytomegalovirus infection status, the study brought together high-throughput TCR immunosequencing, statistical association of individual TCRs with disease status, and machine learning. All discovery cohort repertoires had been generated using a single sequencing platform. Points the paper makes about the study in general: It was suggested by the authors that the approach could potentially be generalized to other disease states and immunological phenotypes. In a later analysis, 15,000 to 20,000 TCR beta sequences were associated with specific HLA alleles at a false discovery rate of 0.05. The presence/absence analyses assumed that sequencing depth was roughly uniform across donors, and that assumption may not be true. A further reported finding was that TCR beta sequences accurately predicted the HLA-A and HLA-B alleles for most subjects in the first cohort. An earlier analysis of approximately 530 of the donors showed that most TCR beta V segments appeared in productive rearrangements either about 90% or about 30% of the time, which broadly matched IMGT annotations. For the cohort, immune exposure information was limited to CMV serostatus. Assigning TCR associations to individual alleles was difficult when HLA alleles, especially DR and DQ, strongly co-occurred. Three of the identified cytomegalovirus-associated TCR beta chains were confirmed in vitro to be specific for cytomegalovirus antigens. In a later analysis, HLA-associated TCR beta chains showed more clonal expansion and lower generation probabilities than non-associated chains that were equally common. Some IMGT-functional V segments, including TRBV6-2 and TRBV6-3, could not be distinguished by the 87-base-pair reads and were therefore excluded. Across donors, most TCR sequences were observed very rarely, whereas some public TCRs were present in many individuals. In a later genetic analysis, fewer N-insertions in productive TCRs were reported among donors in an Asian-associated ancestry cluster than the approximately 670-donor mean. Cytomegalovirus status was reported to be diagnosed by the classifier with high specificity and sensitivity in both the original and validation cohorts. A later analysis found that TCR association rates varied across HLA loci, with DRB1 alleles showing the most associated TCRs and HLA-C alleles the fewest. Correlated functional status among segregating V segments might reflect linkage disequilibrium, but an unknown experimental factor could not be ruled out. In this cohort, only TCR beta chains were sequenced, and detectable features were limited by the absence of alpha or paired-chain data. An association between a missense DCLRE1C variant and V-gene and J-gene trimming of TCR beta chains was found in a later genetic analysis and replicated in an independent cohort. About 17 rarely observed V segments, including chromosome 9 orphons, were excluded from the earlier analysis of a few hundred of the donors because counts were too low. A group of highly shared sequence variants was considered likely to be a technical artifact of the sequencing pipeline. The study gave a list of about 150 TCR beta chains associated with cytomegalovirus. According to a later analysis, most CMV-associated TCR beta chains appeared to be HLA-restricted, and the HLA associations seemed to be driven largely by CMV exposure. HLA typing was unavailable for some donors at each locus, so association tests used only the typed subset. In a later analysis, several top co-occurrence clusters were reported to appear linked to parvovirus B19, influenza, CMV and Epstein-Barr virus.

Trimming accounts for 2 bases at V and 1 base at J, while the number of junction bases matched to no gene is 7. Counted from cysteine to phenylalanine, this CDR3 has 16 amino acids. Only CDR3 DNA is held: 48 bases, read in frame from base 1. CDR1 and CDR2, looked up from the germline V gene (reference sequence), are GTSNPN and SVGIG. The library relied on the immunoSEQ multiplex PCR assay. A mixture of 60 forward primers for TCR Vbeta segments and 13 reverse primers for TCR Jbeta segments was used in the multiplex PCR. Amplification of the CDR3 region of rearranged TCR beta genes was performed with a multiplex PCR assay on genomic DNA. The Illumina HiSeq System was used to sequence the amplified TCR beta libraries as 87-base-pair reads. In the source study's methods: A later analysis tallied 75 million to 95 million unique TCR beta chains across the 666 repertoires, and around 9.9 million of those chains were shared by two or more donors. Raw reads were error-corrected and collapsed into unique sequences by a nearest-neighbor algorithm in which closely related sequences were merged to remove PCR and sequencing errors. To assign V, D and J gene segments, CDR3 sequences were aligned to IMGT reference sequences. For a sequence to be retained, a match of at least six nucleotides was required to both a V gene segment and a J gene segment. A rearrangement was called productive if the CDR3 had no stop codons and remained in frame with V and J, and every other rearrangement was called non-productive. Following IMGT convention, CDR3 was defined as the stretch from the second conserved V-encoded cysteine to the conserved J-encoded phenylalanine. Sequences without an unambiguous match to a single V gene segment were excluded from the earlier analysis of about 640 of the donors. An earlier analysis of 587 of the donors called V segments functional above 56.7% productive rearrangements and segregating when the between-donor standard deviation exceeded 5%. A statistical classification framework was built to diagnose cytomegalovirus status from the catalog of TCR beta chain sequences. In a later analysis, V and J genes were assigned by comparing TCR nucleotide sequences against IMGT/GENE-DB human TR gene sequences. In a later analysis, CDR3 sequences and most-parsimonious VDJ recombination scenarios were assigned using the TCRdist pipeline. In a later analysis, each TCR beta chain was defined by its CDR3 amino acid sequence together with its V-gene family, and reads without a unique V-gene family were excluded. A later analysis removed 500 to 650 highly shared, low-generation-probability nucleotide sequences to deal with suspected cross-contamination and a sequencing artifact. For each public chain, a later analysis derived a clonal expansion index from normalized ranks of inferred template counts within each repertoire. A later analysis computed generation probabilities with a VDJ recombination model fitted to out-of-frame rearrangements, and checked the results against IGoR. In a later analysis, TCR-TCR, TCR-HLA and TCR-CMV co-occurrence was scored with hypergeometric tests, and a repertoire-size bias correction was applied to TCR pairs. A later analysis estimated false discovery rates by permuting HLA or CMV assignments 20 times. In a later analysis, co-occurring TCRs were grouped using DBSCAN, and TCRdist sequence similarity was added for clustering within HLA-allele-positive subsets. Co-occurrence clustering excluded repertoires with fewer than 30,000 or more than 120,000 public chains, plus five with anomalous nucleotide sharing. Drawn from immuneACCESS, this table holds only the in-frame rearrangements with V and J called that TCRdb kept. Clones are partly lost; checked studies trace under half to an unresolved V gene and leave the rest unexplained. V, J and clone size are those of that table, while D and trimming were read from the DNA. This sample has approximately 120,000 clones in its table, and over 65% of those were observed once. The ten biggest clones cover more than 3% of the sample.

In this sample, this clone turned up once. The antigen this receptor binds is unknown. Within one base of it there is no much larger clone, and no base qualities were kept. The cohort was made up of 650 to 700 healthy bone marrow donors. Cohort members were all nominally healthy when sampled, although unrecorded immune exposures were likely present. The donor tested CMV seronegative and was one of the 352 seronegative cohort members. A peripheral blood sample was provided by each donor, and peripheral blood mononuclear cells were used for TCR beta sequencing. The Qiagen DNeasy Blood Extraction Kit was used to extract genomic DNA from the blood cell samples.

The chain is made from TRBV30 and TRBJ1-1; 10 middle bases align to TRBD1. The receptor was isolated from a man younger than 45 in good health and CMV-seronegative. The source material was PBMCs. Here the CDR3 is given as CAWSPPGQGRNTEAFF. The bases read TGTGCCTGGAGTCCCCCGGGACAGGGGAGGAACACTGAAGCTTTCTTT.